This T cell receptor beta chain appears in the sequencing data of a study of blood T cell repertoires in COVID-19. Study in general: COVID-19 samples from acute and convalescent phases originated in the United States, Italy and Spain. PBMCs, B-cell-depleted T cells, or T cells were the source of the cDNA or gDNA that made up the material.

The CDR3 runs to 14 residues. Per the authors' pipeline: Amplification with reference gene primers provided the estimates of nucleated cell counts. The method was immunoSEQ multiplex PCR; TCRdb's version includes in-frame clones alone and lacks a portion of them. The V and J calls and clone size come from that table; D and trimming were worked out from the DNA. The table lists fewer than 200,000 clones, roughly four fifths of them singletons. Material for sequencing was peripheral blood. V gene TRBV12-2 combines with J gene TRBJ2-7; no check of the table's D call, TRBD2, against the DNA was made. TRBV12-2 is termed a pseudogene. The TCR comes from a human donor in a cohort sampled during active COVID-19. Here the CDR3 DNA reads TGTGCAAGTCGCCCGGGGGACTGGACCTACGAGCAGTACTTC. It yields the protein CASRPGDWTYEQYF.